This is a list of T cell receptor beta chains from one sample in a study of control samples from healthy donors and cancer patients. Generated by immunoSEQ multiplex PCR, the TCRdb table keeps only in-frame clones and is missing some. The sample carries 150,000 or so clones, approximately 90% recorded once. The sequencing input was blood. These TCRs come from a woman aged 25 to 39 in good health. Both conserved end residues are part of each CDR3. Each record gives: V gene, J gene, clone size, D gene, CDR3 DNA, CDR3 protein. A D gene is named only where the DNA matches it firmly. The size of a clone is reported for some rows only, either as once, few or many, or as a class for expanded clones.

v_call: TRBV28
j_call: TRBJ1-5
clone_size: -
d_call: TRBD1
cdr3_nt: TGTGCCAGCAGTAGAACAGGGGGCCAAGGAACTCAGCCCCAGCATTTT
cdr3_aa: CASSRTGGQGTQPQHF

v_call: TRBV10-1
j_call: TRBJ2-3
clone_size: -
d_call: -
cdr3_nt: TGCGCCAGCAGTGGGGGTCATAGCACAGATACGCAGTATTTT
cdr3_aa: CASSGGHSTDTQYF

v_call: TRBV6-4
j_call: TRBJ1-6
clone_size: once
d_call: -
cdr3_nt: TGTGCCAGCAGTGAAACAGACAATTCACCCCTCCACTTT
cdr3_aa: CASSETDNSPLHF

v_call: TRBV19
j_call: TRBJ1-4
clone_size: -
d_call: -
cdr3_nt: TGTGCCAGTACCGATAATGAAAAACTGTTTTTT
cdr3_aa: CASTDNEKLFF

v_call: TRBV3-1/TRBV3-2
j_call: TRBJ2-1
clone_size: -
d_call: -
cdr3_nt: TGTGCCAGCAGCCAACAGGACTGGCGCAATGAGCAGTTCTTC
cdr3_aa: CASSQQDWRNEQFF

v_call: TRBV7-9
j_call: TRBJ1-3
clone_size: -
d_call: -
cdr3_nt: TGTGCCGTACTTTTGGGACGGACGAGCTCTGGAAACACCATATATTTT
cdr3_aa: CAVLLGRTSSGNTIYF

v_call: TRBV2
j_call: TRBJ1-2
clone_size: -
d_call: -
cdr3_nt: TGTGCCAGCAGTGAAGCACCAAACTATGGCTACACCTTC
cdr3_aa: CASSEAPNYGYTF

v_call: TRBV7-2
j_call: TRBJ2-7
clone_size: -
d_call: TRBD2
cdr3_nt: TGTGCCAGCAGCCCCACCGGTTCTAGCGGTCTTTACGAGCAGTACTTC
cdr3_aa: CASSPTGSSGLYEQYF

v_call: TRBV11-2
j_call: TRBJ2-7
clone_size: -
d_call: -
cdr3_nt: TGTGCCAGCAGCTTAGATTTCTTAGACCCCACATCAGGGGTCGAGGAGCAGTACTTC
cdr3_aa: CASSLDFLDPTSGVEEQYF

v_call: TRBV4-1
j_call: TRBJ1-6
clone_size: -
d_call: -
cdr3_nt: TGCGCCAGCAGCCAAGATGTCTCCTATAATTCACCCCTCCACTTT
cdr3_aa: CASSQDVSYNSPLHF

v_call: TRBV7-9
j_call: TRBJ2-3
clone_size: -
d_call: -
cdr3_nt: TGTGCCAGCAGCCCCCCCGACTTTAGGCAGTATTTT
cdr3_aa: CASSPPDFRQYF

v_call: TRBV5-4
j_call: TRBJ1-1
clone_size: -
d_call: -
cdr3_nt: TGTGCCAGCAGCTTTCGGAACACTGAAGCTTTCTTT
cdr3_aa: CASSFRNTEAFF

v_call: TRBV19
j_call: TRBJ1-5
clone_size: -
d_call: -
cdr3_nt: TGTGCCAGTAGTTATGGCTCGTCGGGGAATCAGCCCCAGCATTTT
cdr3_aa: CASSYGSSGNQPQHF

v_call: TRBV4-2
j_call: TRBJ2-5
clone_size: -
d_call: TRBD2
cdr3_nt: TGTGCCAGCGCTAGCGGGCCACAAGAGACCCAGTACTTC
cdr3_aa: CASASGPQETQYF

v_call: TRBV10-1
j_call: TRBJ2-3
clone_size: -
d_call: -
cdr3_nt: TGCGCCAGCAGTGGGGGAGATACGCAGTATTTT
cdr3_aa: CASSGGDTQYF

v_call: TRBV15
j_call: TRBJ1-2
clone_size: -
d_call: -
cdr3_nt: TGTGCCACCAGCAGAGACCGATTGGGTATACAGGGATCACTTGGCTACACCTTC
cdr3_aa: CATSRDRLGIQGSLGYTF

v_call: TRBV7-8
j_call: TRBJ2-2
clone_size: -
d_call: TRBD1
cdr3_nt: TGTGCCAGCAGCGGGGGGACAGGAGGCTCCACCGGGGAGCTGTTTTTT
cdr3_aa: CASSGGTGGSTGELFF

v_call: TRBV5-6
j_call: TRBJ2-1
clone_size: -
d_call: TRBD2
cdr3_nt: TGTGCCAGCAGCTTGGAGTCGGGACTAGCGTGGTACAATGAGCAGTTCTTC
cdr3_aa: CASSLESGLAWYNEQFF

v_call: TRBV7-6
j_call: TRBJ2-5
clone_size: -
d_call: TRBD2
cdr3_nt: TGTGCCAGCAGCTTCCCTAAGCGGGAGTCAGAGACCCAGTACTTC
cdr3_aa: CASSFPKRESETQYF

v_call: TRBV6-5
j_call: TRBJ2-3
clone_size: -
d_call: -
cdr3_nt: TGTGCCAGCAGAGGTGGGGGACTGGGGACAGATACGCAGTATTTT
cdr3_aa: CASRGGGLGTDTQYF

v_call: TRBV28
j_call: TRBJ2-3
clone_size: -
d_call: -
cdr3_nt: TGTGCCAGCAGTCAAGCGAGGCAAGATACGCAGTATTTT
cdr3_aa: CASSQARQDTQYF

v_call: TRBV5-5
j_call: TRBJ1-1
clone_size: -
d_call: -
cdr3_nt: TGTGCCAGCAGCTTAGGATCCATTCTGAACACTGAAGCTTTCTTT
cdr3_aa: CASSLGSILNTEAFF

v_call: TRBV5-6
j_call: TRBJ1-2
clone_size: -
d_call: -
cdr3_nt: TGTGCCAGCAGCTTCTTCCAGGGGACCTATGGCTACACCTTC
cdr3_aa: CASSFFQGTYGYTF

v_call: TRBV27
j_call: TRBJ2-7
clone_size: -
d_call: TRBD2
cdr3_nt: TGTGCCAGCAGTTGGACTAGCGGGACCTACGAGCAGTACTTC
cdr3_aa: CASSWTSGTYEQYF

v_call: TRBV6-2/TRBV6-3
j_call: TRBJ2-1
clone_size: once
d_call: -
cdr3_nt: TGTGCCAGCAGCCCCGGTTGGCTAGCGAGAACCTACAATGAGCAGTTCTTC
cdr3_aa: CASSPGWLARTYNEQFF

v_call: TRBV3-1/TRBV3-2
j_call: TRBJ2-1
clone_size: -
d_call: TRBD2
cdr3_nt: TGTGCCAGCAGCCAACTGCCCGGACTAGCGCCAAACTACAATGAGCAGTTCTTC
cdr3_aa: CASSQLPGLAPNYNEQFF

v_call: TRBV7-2
j_call: TRBJ2-5
clone_size: -
d_call: TRBD1
cdr3_nt: TGTGCCAGCAGCTTAGTTGTGGGACAGGGGATGACCCAGTACTTC
cdr3_aa: CASSLVVGQGMTQYF

v_call: TRBV2
j_call: TRBJ2-5
clone_size: -
d_call: TRBD2
cdr3_nt: TGTGCCAGCAGTGAGATTACTAGCGGGAGGGCCTCGAAGACCCAGTACTTC
cdr3_aa: CASSEITSGRASKTQYF

v_call: TRBV6-5
j_call: TRBJ1-2
clone_size: -
d_call: -
cdr3_nt: TGTGCCAGCAGTTACTCGCTGGACATAGATGGCTACACCTTC
cdr3_aa: CASSYSLDIDGYTF

v_call: TRBV3-1/TRBV3-2
j_call: TRBJ2-2
clone_size: -
d_call: -
cdr3_nt: TGTGCCAGCAGCCAAGAGGGGGCGGAGGGGAGAATACAAAGTAACACCGGGGAGCTGTTTTTT
cdr3_aa: CASSQEGAEGRIQSNTGELFF

v_call: TRBV3-1/TRBV3-2
j_call: TRBJ2-7
clone_size: -
d_call: -
cdr3_nt: TGTGCCAGCAGCACCCCTGCATACAGGGGAGGGCACTACGAGCAGTACTTC
cdr3_aa: CASSTPAYRGGHYEQYF

v_call: TRBV6-1
j_call: TRBJ2-1
clone_size: -
d_call: TRBD2
cdr3_nt: TGTGCCAGCAGTGAAGGGACTAGCGGGAGGATTTACAATGAGCAGTTCTTC
cdr3_aa: CASSEGTSGRIYNEQFF

v_call: TRBV7-2
j_call: TRBJ1-1
clone_size: -
d_call: TRBD1
cdr3_nt: TGTGCCAGCAGCTTTACCGGGACAGGGCCAGAAGCTTTCTTT
cdr3_aa: CASSFTGTGPEAFF

v_call: TRBV19
j_call: TRBJ1-5
clone_size: -
d_call: TRBD1
cdr3_nt: TGTGCCAGTAGTATCATCCACAGGGGGGACCAGCCCCAGCATTTT
cdr3_aa: CASSIIHRGDQPQHF

v_call: TRBV2
j_call: TRBJ2-2
clone_size: -
d_call: TRBD2
cdr3_nt: TGTGCCAGCAGTGGGGAGGGTTTCGGGGAGCTGTTTTTT
cdr3_aa: CASSGEGFGELFF

v_call: TRBV29-1
j_call: TRBJ2-7
clone_size: few
d_call: -
cdr3_nt: TGCAGCGTGGGTGAGTCGGAGCAGTACTTC
cdr3_aa: CSVGESEQYF

v_call: TRBV7-9
j_call: TRBJ2-7
clone_size: -
d_call: -
cdr3_nt: TGTGCCAGCAGCCCAGGACCCTACGAGCAGTACTTC
cdr3_aa: CASSPGPYEQYF

v_call: TRBV27
j_call: TRBJ1-2
clone_size: -
d_call: -
cdr3_nt: TGTGCCAGCAGTTTCGGGGGGCGGGGTGATGGCTACACCTTC
cdr3_aa: CASSFGGRGDGYTF

v_call: TRBV7-3
j_call: TRBJ1-5
clone_size: -
d_call: -
cdr3_nt: TGTGCCAGCAGCTTCGACAGCAATCAGCCCCAGCATTTT
cdr3_aa: CASSFDSNQPQHF

v_call: TRBV5-1
j_call: TRBJ2-7
clone_size: -
d_call: -
cdr3_nt: TGCGCCAGTCGGGACTCGAACTCCTACGAGCAGTACTTC
cdr3_aa: CASRDSNSYEQYF

v_call: TRBV29-1
j_call: TRBJ2-1
clone_size: -
d_call: -
cdr3_nt: TGCAGCGTTTCCGACTCCTACAATGAGCAGTTCTTC
cdr3_aa: CSVSDSYNEQFF